This T cell receptor beta chain derives from a study of blood T cell repertoires in COVID-19. Clones were sequenced by immunoSEQ multiplex PCR, and TCRdb holds only the in-frame ones, with some missing. The data contain some 210,000 clones, over 75% of them singletons. This clone appeared a few times. The cohort comprised adults aged about 18 to 100 years residing in 20 to 30 US areas. Allocation to cohorts depended on clinical history reported by the participants. Germline V gene lookup returns CDR1 KGHSH and CDR2 LQKENI. There are 15 residues in the CDR3. Losses at the gene ends were 0 bases for V and 7 bases for J; bases not matched to a gene: 9.

This TCR came from a man in his thirties or forties with acute COVID-19. The sample was PBMCs or T cells enriched from blood (not recorded which). V usage is TRBV18 and J usage is TRBJ2-7, with 7 bases lining up with TRBD2. CDR3 bases: TGTGCCAGCTCACCACCGGGCAGGGAGGGTGAAGAGCAGTACTTC. It codes for CASSPPGREGEEQYF.